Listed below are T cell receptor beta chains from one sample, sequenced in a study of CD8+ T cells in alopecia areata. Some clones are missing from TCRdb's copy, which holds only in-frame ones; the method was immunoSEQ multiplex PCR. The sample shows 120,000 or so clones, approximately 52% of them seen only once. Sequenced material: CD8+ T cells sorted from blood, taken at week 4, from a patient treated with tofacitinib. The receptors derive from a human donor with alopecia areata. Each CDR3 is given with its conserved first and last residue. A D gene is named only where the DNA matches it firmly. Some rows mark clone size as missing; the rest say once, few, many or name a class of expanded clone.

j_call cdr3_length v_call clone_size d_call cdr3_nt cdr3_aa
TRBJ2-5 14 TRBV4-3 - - TGCGCCAGCAGCCAGGGACACGTTCAAGAGACCCAGTACTTC CASSQGHVQETQYF
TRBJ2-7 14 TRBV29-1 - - TGCAGCGTTGACCTTCCAGGGACTTTCCACGAGCAGTACTTC CSVDLPGTFHEQYF
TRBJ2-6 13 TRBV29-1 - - TGCAGCGTTGTCCCCTCTGGGGCCAACGTCCTGACTTTC CSVVPSGANVLTF
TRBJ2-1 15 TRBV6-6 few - TGTGCCAGCAGTTATGGTGGGCAGGTCTACAATGAGCAGTTCTTC CASSYGGQVYNEQFF
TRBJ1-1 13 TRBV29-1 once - TGCAGCGTTTGTAAACAGGGAGACACTGAAGCTTTCTTT CSVCKQGDTEAFF
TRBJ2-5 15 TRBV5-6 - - TGTGCCAGCAGCTTGGGTGCCGGTAGTCAAGAGACCCAGTACTTC CASSLGAGSQETQYF
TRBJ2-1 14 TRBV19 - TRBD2 TGTGCCAGTAGTTGGGAGGGCTGGTACAATGAGCAGTTCTTC CASSWEGWYNEQFF
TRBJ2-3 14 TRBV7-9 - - TGTGCCAGCAGCACCTACAGGGACACAGATACGCAGTATTTT CASSTYRDTDTQYF
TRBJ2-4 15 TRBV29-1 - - TGCAGCGTTGATGGGCAGGGAAGGTGGAAAAACATTCAGTACTTC CSVDGQGRWKNIQYF
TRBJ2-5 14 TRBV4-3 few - TGCGCCAGCAGCCAAGAAGGCAAAGCGGTGACCCAGTACTTC CASSQEGKAVTQYF
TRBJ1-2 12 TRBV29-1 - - TGCAGCGTTGAACAGGGCTATGGTGGCTACACCTTC CSVEQGYGGYTF